The 30 T cell receptor beta chains given below trace back to one sample, sequenced in a study of blood T cell repertoires in COVID-19. The method was immunoSEQ multiplex PCR; TCRdb's version includes in-frame clones alone and lacks a portion of them. The table includes approximately 150,000 clones, approximately 95% detected once. Sequencing was performed on peripheral blood. The source is a woman in her sixties with COVID-19, enrolled during active disease.

The chain combines TRBV5-1 with TRBJ1-1; 10 bases fit TRBD1. The CDR3 contains 18 residues. The V and J ends lost 0 bases and 1 base, in that order; junction bases with no gene match: 9. Per the germline V gene, CDR1 is SGHRS and CDR2 is YFSETQ. The DNA for the CDR3 is TGCGCCAGCAGCTTGGGACAGGGGGCGCTGGGTCGGAACACTGAAGCTTTCTTT. As protein: CASSLGQGALGRNTEAFF. The variable domain in full, with the rest retrieved from reference TRBV5-1 and TRBJ1-1, is KAGVTQTPRYLIKTRGQQVTLSCSPISGHRSVSWYQQTPGQGLQFLFEYFSETQRNKGNFPGRFSGRQFSNSRSEMNVSTLELGDSALYLCASSLGQGALGRNTEAFFGQGTRLTVV.

The chain combines TRBV4-1 with TRBJ1-4; 7 bases line up with TRBD1. J was trimmed by 0 bases and V by 4 bases; bases with no gene match: 20. The germline CDR1 and CDR2 sequences are MGHRA and YSYEKL. This CDR3 region has 21 residues. The CDR3 DNA reads TGCGCCAGCAGCCTCGCACCCCGGGACAGTCTTGTCGATGCAACTAATGAAAAACTGTTTTTT. It encodes CASSLAPRDSLVDATNEKLFF.

This clone has just one count. The CDR3 bases are TGTGCCAGCAGCCCGCGACTCAGCGGATGGTCTAATGAAAAACTGTTTTTT. Its protein is CASSPRLSGWSNEKLFF. This chain joins TRBV7-2 and TRBJ1-4; D call uncertain. Trimming removed 5 bases from V and 3 bases from J, with 19 bases in between. From germline, CDR1 is SGHTA and CDR2 FQGNSA. The CDR3 is 17 amino acids.

This chain uses TRBV6-6 with TRBJ1-5; possibly TRBD1 for D (6 bases). V was trimmed by 5 bases and J by 6 bases, leaving 11 bases between them. The CDR3 is 13 amino acids. Looked up from germline, CDR1 is MNHNY and CDR2 is SVGAGI (reference sequence). The CDR3 DNA sequence: TGTGCCAGCAGTGCAACAGGGAGTCAGCCCCAGCATTTT. Translating gives CASSATGSQPQHF.

Written as DNA, the CDR3 is TGTGCCAGCAGTTTACTCGCCCCATTGGGACAGTCGACAATACTAGCCAAAAACATTCAGTACTTC. Amino acid sequence: CASSLLAPLGQSTILAKNIQYF. The rearrangement links TRBV27 to TRBJ2-4, with TRBD1 matching 7 bases. Germline V lookup: CDR1 MNHEY, CDR2 SMNVEV (reference sequence). Trimming took 2 bases from V and 0 from J; bases not matched to a gene: 22. CDR3 length equals 22 residues.

The V and J genes are TRBV9 and TRBJ1-4, with 7 bases lining up with TRBD1. V was clipped by 4 bases and J by 4 bases; unmatched bases: 4. Germline V lookup: CDR1 SGDLS, CDR2 YYNGEE. The CDR3 length is 14 residues. Written as DNA, the CDR3 is TGTGCCAGCAGCCGACAGGGCTTTAATGAAAAACTGTTTTTT. Translated: CASSRQGFNEKLFF.

This chain links TRBV19 with TRBJ1-4; D not resolved. The CDR3 is made up of 15 amino acids. Germline V gene lookup returns CDR1 LNHDA and CDR2 SQIVND (reference sequence). V shed 1 base and J shed 3 bases, with 9 bases lying between them. DNA for the CDR3: TGTGCCAGTAGTATAGCACGGGGAGCTAATGAAAAACTGTTTTTT. This codes for CASSIARGANEKLFF.

This chain connects TRBV4-3 to TRBJ1-2, with 7 bases fitting TRBD1. Looked up from germline, CDR1 is LGHNA and CDR2 is YSLEER. This CDR3 has 15 amino acids. Trimming at V came to 3 bases and at J to 0 bases, leaving 4 bases not matched to a gene. The CDR3 region is CASSHRQGANYGYTF. The CDR3 nucleotides are TGCGCCAGCAGCCACAGACAGGGAGCTAACTATGGCTACACCTTC.

V usage is TRBV11-2 and J usage is TRBJ1-1; D ambiguous. This CDR3 has 14 amino acids. V shed 5 bases and J shed 4 bases, with 14 bases lying between them. CDR1 and CDR2 (germline): SGHAT, FQNNGV. CDR3 loop: CASSHNVGSTEAFF. The DNA for the CDR3 is TGTGCCAGCAGCCACAATGTCGGGTCCACTGAAGCTTTCTTT.

This sequence joins TRBV4-2 and TRBJ2-5; D is possibly TRBD2 (6 bases). CDR1 and CDR2 from the germline V gene are LGHNA and YNFKEQ. This CDR3 comprises 17 residues. V was shortened by 1 base and J by 5 bases, with 20 bases between the two germline ends. The CDR3 spells CASSQGVGGSGSETQYF. In DNA, the CDR3 is TGTGCCAGCAGCCAAGGTGTGGGGGGTAGCGGCTCGGAGACCCAGTACTTC.

For this clone: At one end the junction does not follow the germline gene, possibly because of a read error. This sequence joins TRBV6-1 and TRBJ2-2, with D hard to call. The CDR3 totals 15 residues. Germline assignment: CDR1 MNHNS and CDR2 SASEGT. The CDR3 region has the DNA TGTGCCAGCAATGAAGCTGGGCTCCACACCGGGGAGCTGTTTTTT. Translating it yields CASNEAGLHTGELFF.

This chain joins TRBV9 and TRBJ1-3; D remains ambiguous. Trimming left V 0 bases short and J 2 bases short, with 6 bases between. The CDR3 runs 14 residues. Germline CDR1 SGDLS, CDR2 YYNGEE. DNA for the CDR3: TGTGCCAGCAGCGTAGCCCCAGCTGGAAACACCATATATTTT. Its translation: CASSVAPAGNTIYF.

This chain joins TRBV9 and TRBJ1-2; 11 nucleotides line up with TRBD1. The CDR3 spans 16 residues. V was clipped by 3 bases and J by 6 bases; unmatched bases: 10. Germline-derived CDR1 and CDR2 are SGDLS and YYNGEE. This CDR3 reads CASSDPRDRGADGYTF. In DNA, the CDR3 is TGTGCCAGCAGCGACCCCCGGGACAGGGGGGCCGATGGCTACACCTTC.

CDR3 nucleotides: TGTGCCAGCAGTTTATGGGGGGACTATGGCTACACCTTC. Translating it yields CASSLWGDYGYTF. The J gene is TRBJ1-2, the V gene TRBV27; D is possibly TRBD1 (5 bases). Trimming took off 1 base at V and 3 bases at J, with 6 bases between the two ends. There are 13 residues in the CDR3. Germline values: CDR1 MNHEY, CDR2 SMNVEV (reference sequence).

The chain joins TRBV7-2 to TRBJ1-1; D is perhaps TRBD1 (5 bases). V was cut by 5 bases and J by 4 bases, with 17 bases left in between. There are 15 residues in the CDR3. Germline loops: CDR1 SGHTA, CDR2 FQGNSA. CDR3 loop: CASSPLPGPGTEAFF. The DNA for the CDR3 is TGTGCCAGCAGCCCCCTCCCAGGGCCAGGCACTGAAGCTTTCTTT.

The V gene is TRBV29-1, the J gene TRBJ2-2; 10 positions agree with TRBD1. Germline CDR1 SQVTM, CDR2 ANQGSEA. The V segment lost 7 bases and the J segment 4 bases; nucleotides outside the gene matches: 9. The CDR3 totals 15 residues. The CDR3 reads CSATTGGGGTGELFF. The CDR3 DNA is TGCAGCGCAACGACAGGGGGCGGCGGCACCGGGGAGCTGTTTTTT.

With regard to this clone: This specimen includes other DNA sequences encoding the same CDR3. The J gene is TRBJ1-5, the V gene TRBV6-2 or TRBV6-3, with D perhaps matching TRBD1 (5 bases). Per the germline V gene, CDR1 is MNHEY and CDR2 is SVGEGT. CDR3 length: 14 residues. V dropped 2 bases and J dropped 2 bases, with 7 bases sitting between them. The CDR3 loop reads CASSYGGGNQPQHF. DNA of the CDR3: TGTGCCAGCAGTTACGGGGGGGGCAATCAGCCCCAGCATTTT.

The V gene is TRBV5-1, the J gene TRBJ2-1; TRBD2 is a possible D gene (6 bases). Trimming stripped 6 bases from V and 8 bases from J, with 18 bases between. CDR3 length: 14 amino acids. Looked up from germline, CDR1 is SGHRS and CDR2 is YFSETQ. CDR3 protein: CASIGTLGGDEQFF. CDR3 nucleotides: TGCGCCAGCATCGGGACTTTGGGGGGTGATGAGCAGTTCTTC.

The chain has TRBV5-1 and TRBJ2-7; D is undetermined. Germline V lookup: CDR1 SGHRS, CDR2 YFSETQ. Trimming cost V 0 bases and J 6 bases, with 7 bases left between them. The CDR3 is 12 residues long. The CDR3 protein is CASSLDAIEQYF. CDR3 coding DNA: TGCGCCAGCAGCTTGGATGCTATCGAGCAGTACTTC. The full variable domain, its missing parts supplied by reference TRBV5-1 and TRBJ2-7, is KAGVTQTPRYLIKTRGQQVTLSCSPISGHRSVSWYQQTPGQGLQFLFEYFSETQRNKGNFPGRFSGRQFSNSRSEMNVSTLELGDSALYLCASSLDAIEQYFGPGTRLTVT.

CDR3: CASSVSEGRDQPQHF. In DNA form, the CDR3 reads TGTGCCAGCAGCGTATCGGAGGGACGGGATCAGCCCCAGCATTTT. This chain links TRBV9 with TRBJ1-5, with D possibly TRBD1 on 5 matching bases. The germline gives CDR1 SGDLS, CDR2 YYNGEE. Trimming took 1 base from V and 5 from J, leaving 13 bases between them. The CDR3 covers 15 residues. The full variable domain, its missing parts supplied by reference TRBV9 and TRBJ1-5, is DSGVTQTPKHLITATGQRVTLRCSPRSGDLSVYWYQQSLDQGLQFLIQYYNGEERAKGNILERFSAQQFPDLHSELNLSSLELGDSALYFCASSVSEGRDQPQHFGDGTRLSIL.

The rearrangement links TRBV18 to TRBJ2-1, with D possibly TRBD2 on 6 matching bases. Per germline, CDR1 KGHSH and CDR2 LQKENI. The V and J ends lost 3 bases and 0 bases respectively, with 18 bases between them. The CDR3 spans 18 residues. The CDR3 is CASSPMEPGVGSYNEQFF. DNA of the CDR3: TGTGCCAGCTCACCGATGGAGCCGGGGGTCGGCTCCTACAATGAGCAGTTCTTC.

V usage is TRBV14 and J usage is TRBJ1-2; 9 nucleotides align to TRBD1. V shed 3 bases, J shed 5 bases, and the junction held 4 bases outside the gene matches. Germline assignment: CDR1 SGHDN and CDR2 FVKESK. There are 14 residues in the CDR3. The CDR3 here is CASSQGDRVYGYTF. CDR3 DNA sequence: TGTGCCAGCAGCCAGGGGGACAGGGTTTATGGCTACACCTTC.

The chain links TRBV30 to TRBJ1-4, with 7 bases that match TRBD1. Germline trimming cut 4 bases from V and 4 bases from J; bases unmatched to any gene: 3. Germline V CDR1 and CDR2: GTSNPN, SVGIG (reference sequence). The CDR3 is made up of 13 amino acids. CDR3 in amino acids: CAWMGQLNEKLFF. In DNA, the CDR3 is TGTGCCTGGATGGGACAGCTTAATGAAAAACTGTTTTTT.

This CDR3 is CAISESGTGRGYTF. Written as DNA, the CDR3 is TGTGCCATCAGTGAGTCTGGGACAGGGAGGGGCTACACCTTC. The chain combines TRBV10-3 with TRBJ1-2; 9 positions match TRBD1. V gave up 0 bases and J gave up 8 bases; unmatched junction bases: 4. CDR3 length equals 14 residues. Germline V gene data show CDR1 as ENHRY and CDR2 as SYGVKD.

CDR3 sequence reads: CASSLARDSTGELFF. The CDR3 bases are TGTGCCAGCAGCTTGGCCAGGGATAGCACCGGGGAGCTGTTTTTT. This chain connects TRBV5-4 to TRBJ2-2; D perhaps matches TRBD1 (5 bases). Germline loops: CDR1 SGHNT, CDR2 YYREEE (reference sequence). CDR3 length: 15 residues. V lost 0 bases and J 4 bases, leaving 10 bases between the germline ends. The full variable domain, with the rest looked up from reference TRBV5-4 and TRBJ2-2, is ETGVTQSPTHLIKTRGQQVTLRCSSQSGHNTVSWYQQALGQGPQFIFQYYREEENGRGNFPPRFSGLQFPNYSSELNVNALELDDSALYLCASSLARDSTGELFFGEGSRLTVL.

The chain couples TRBV5-6 to TRBJ1-4, with TRBD1 identical over 8 bases. This CDR3 is built from 16 residues. Germline V gene lookup returns CDR1 SGHDT and CDR2 YYEEEE. Unmatched junction bases numbered 13, after V lost 4 bases and J lost 8 bases. In DNA, the CDR3 is TGTGCCAGCAGCCCGGGACAGGCGGCCCTCGGGGAAAAACTGTTTTTT. Its protein is CASSPGQAALGEKLFF.

This clone has only one observation. The chain carries TRBV28 and TRBJ1-5; D is unclear. The germline V and J ends were trimmed by 3 bases and 9 bases, with 9 bases remaining between them. This CDR3 is built from 12 residues. Germline CDR1 MDHEN, CDR2 SYDVKM. The CDR3 reads CASSFRAGPQHF. The CDR3 DNA reads TGTGCCAGCAGTTTCCGCGCAGGGCCCCAGCATTTT. Looking up the rest from reference TRBV28 and TRBJ1-5 gives the full variable domain: DVKVTQSSRYLVKRTGEKVFLECVQDMDHENMFWYRQDPGLGLRLIYFSYDVKMKEKGDIPEGYSVSREKKERFSLILESASTNQTSMYLCASSFRAGPQHFGDGTRLSIL.

This chain links TRBV7-3 with TRBJ2-3, with D maybe TRBD2 (5 bases). There are 14 residues in the CDR3. The germline CDR1 and CDR2 sequences are SGHTA and FQGTGA. V was pared by 2 bases and J by 2 bases, with 8 bases between. CDR3 nucleotides: TGTGCCAGCAGCTTACCGGGGTTCACAGATACGCAGTATTTT. Its translation: CASSLPGFTDTQYF.

The chain couples TRBV7-9 to TRBJ1-2; 7 bases are a match to TRBD1. The CDR3 extends over 14 amino acids. Germline CDR1 SEHNR, CDR2 FQNEAQ (reference sequence). The J segment lost 1 base and the V segment lost 5 bases, leaving 4 bases of the junction unmatched. Here the CDR3 DNA reads TGTGCCAGCAGCCCGGGACAGAATAACTATGGCTACACCTTC. Translating gives CASSPGQNNYGYTF.

The rearrangement links TRBV6-2 or TRBV6-3 to TRBJ1-5; 7 nucleotides agree with TRBD1. V shed 0 bases, J shed 3 bases, and the junction held 5 bases outside the gene matches. The CDR3 extends over 16 amino acids. Looked up from germline, CDR1 is MNHEY and CDR2 is SVGEGT. The chain's CDR3 is CASSYSEGAFNQPQHF. As DNA, the CDR3 is TGTGCCAGCAGTTACTCGGAGGGGGCATTCAATCAGCCCCAGCATTTT.